This T cell receptor (beta chain) was obtained from a study of control samples from healthy donors and cancer patients (dated by TCRdb to 2020 to 2022). The CDR3 spans 14 residues, from the cysteine through the phenylalanine. Only the CDR3 DNA is retained, 42 bases long and in frame from the first base. As encoded in the germline V gene (reference sequence), CDR1 is LNHDA while CDR2 is SQIVND. V and J are truncated by 5 bases and 8 bases respectively, leaving an intervening sequence of 15 bases. The method behind the library was the immunoSEQ multiplex PCR assay. Entries here come from immuneACCESS through TCRdb and include only in-frame sequences with V and J called. Some clones fail to appear in such tables; in the studies checked, an unresolved V gene covers under half of the shortfall, and the cause of the remainder is unknown. This sample comprises tens of thousands of clones, approximately 84% of them detected only once. The ten largest clones take up approximately 38% of the sample.

A remark on this clone: Its antigen specificity is not known. Qualities for individual bases were not recorded, and no much larger clone is one base off.

The V and J segments used are TRBV19 and TRBJ1-4; the D region possibly corresponds to TRBD1 (5 bases align). Specimen: PBMCs. The sequence was obtained from a man in his 70s with lung cancer. The CDR3 region has the sequence CASSGPGRGEKLFF. The sequenced DNA: TGTGCCAGTAGTGGTCCAGGGAGGGGAGAAAAACTGTTTTTT.